What follows are 29 T cell receptor beta chains derived from one specimen sequenced in a study of blood T cell repertoires in COVID-19 (TCRdb year 2020). Libraries were prepared through the immunoSEQ multiplex PCR assay. TCRdb re-hosts the immuneACCESS table, in-frame sequences only. Its copies lack some clones; in the studies checked, an unresolved V gene accounts for under half of them, and the cause for the rest is not known. A total of about 80,000 clones appear in this sample, over 70% of them only once. The ten largest clones capture roughly 15% of the sample. What was sequenced was peripheral blood. Receptors originate from a human donor in a cohort sampled during active COVID-19.

The sample holds one count of this clone. V usage is TRBV9 and J usage is TRBJ2-3; 9 bases are a match to TRBD1. The CDR3 totals 13 residues. With 8 bases clipped from V and 1 base from J, the junction kept 2 bases outside the gene matches. Germline CDR1 reads SGDLS; CDR2 reads YYNGEE. The CDR3 coding sequence is TGTGCCAGTAGGACAGGGGGCACAGATACGCAGTATTTT. As protein: CASRTGGTDTQYF.

The chain combines TRBV18 with TRBJ2-7; no clear D gene. The CDR3 is made up of 13 amino acids. The V end was cut by 0 bases, the J end by 6 bases, with 9 bases between. Per germline, CDR1 KGHSH and CDR2 LQKENI. In DNA, the CDR3 is TGTGCCAGCTCACCACCACCTGGCTCCGAGCAGTACGTC. Its protein product is CASSPPPGSEQYV.

The chain combines TRBV4-1 with TRBJ2-5; 9 nucleotides line up with TRBD2. The CDR3 runs to 16 residues. After removal of 1 base from V and 2 bases from J, the junction contained 5 bases not matched to a gene. Germline CDR1 is MGHRA and CDR2 is YSYEKL. The CDR3 reads CASSQGTSAYQETQYF. The CDR3 bases are TGCGCCAGCAGCCAAGGGACTAGCGCCTATCAAGAGACCCAGTACTTC.

The J gene is TRBJ2-3, the V gene TRBV7-9, with TRBD2 identical over 8 bases. V lost 5 bases, J lost 5 bases, and 15 bases stayed unmatched. Germline loops: CDR1 SEHNR, CDR2 FQNEAQ (reference sequence). The CDR3 spans 17 residues. CDR3 nucleotides: TGTGCCAGCAGCGGTCTGAGGGTAGCGGGGAGTTTAGATACGCAGTATTTT. Protein sequence: CASSGLRVAGSLDTQYF. Looking up the rest from reference TRBV7-9 and TRBJ2-3 gives the full variable domain: DTGVSQNPRHKITKRGQNVTFRCDPISEHNRLYWYRQTLGQGPEFLTYFQNEAQLEKSRLLSDRFSAERPKGSFSTLEIQRTEQGDSAMYLCASSGLRVAGSLDTQYFGPGTRLTVL.

The J gene is TRBJ1-2, the V gene TRBV9; TRBD1 agrees at 11 bases. Germline CDR1 reads SGDLS; CDR2 reads YYNGEE. After removal of 4 bases from V and 8 bases from J, the junction contained 7 bases not matched to a gene. The CDR3 contains 14 residues. The CDR3 sequence is CASSSGQGALGYTF. The CDR3 nucleotides read TGTGCCAGCAGCTCCGGACAGGGGGCACTGGGCTACACCTTC.

Only one count was recorded for this clone. The V gene is TRBV6-5, the J gene TRBJ1-2, with D perhaps matching TRBD1 (6 bases). Germline CDR1 reads MNHEY; CDR2 reads SVGAGI. The V end lost 4 bases, the J end lost 6 bases, and 12 bases lay between the germline ends. This CDR3 has 13 residues. The CDR3 loop is CASSFPGTHGYTF. The CDR3 DNA is TGTGCCAGCAGTTTCCCCGGGACACATGGCTACACCTTC.

The V and J genes are TRBV2 and TRBJ2-5, with 8 nucleotides matching TRBD1. V lost 5 bases and J lost 0; bases outside the gene matches: 8. CDR1 is SNHLY and CDR2 is FYNNEI in the germline V gene. The CDR3 is 16 amino acids. CDR3 sequence: CASSYGTGEYQETQYF. The CDR3 DNA follows: TGTGCCAGCAGTTATGGGACAGGAGAGTACCAAGAGACCCAGTACTTC.

V is TRBV6-2 or TRBV6-3 and J is TRBJ2-1; 10 nucleotides line up with TRBD1. The CDR3 spans 19 residues. The V and J ends lost 2 bases and 6 bases, in that order; junction bases with no gene match: 16. In germline, CDR1 is MNHEY, CDR2 SVGEGT. The CDR3, as DNA: TGTGCCAGCAGTTACCCCATTGACAGGGGGCGAGACCTTAGCAATGAGCAGTTCTTC. Encoded protein: CASSYPIDRGRDLSNEQFF.

The CDR3 DNA is TGTGCCAGTAGTATAGGACCGGGTTACTATGAGCAGTTCTTC. Translated: CASSIGPGYYEQFF. V gene TRBV19 combines with J gene TRBJ2-1; D gene uncertain. The CDR3 runs 14 residues. CDR1 is LNHDA, CDR2 SQIVND, per germline (reference sequence). The V end was cut by 1 base, the J end by 8 bases, with 12 bases between.

The chain uses TRBV21-1 and TRBJ2-5; the D call of TRBD2 is as the table states it, not checked on the DNA. TRBV21-1 is deemed a pseudogene. There are 19 residues in the CDR3. CDR3 coding DNA: TGTGCCAGCAGCGGGCTCTCCGTAGGACTAGCGGGGGCTAGGGAGACCCAGTACTTC. Translating gives CASSGLSVGLAGARETQYF.

The chain is built from TRBV7-2 and TRBJ2-4, with a tentative D call TRBD1 (6 bases). This CDR3 is built from 14 residues. The V gene's germline CDR1 is SGHTA and CDR2 FQGNSA. Trimming cost V 5 bases and J 6 bases, with 14 bases left between them. CDR3 DNA: TGTGCCAGCAGCCCTCGACAGGCTCCAAACATTCAGTACTTC. Its protein product is CASSPRQAPNIQYF.

This clone was seen once. The J gene is TRBJ1-1, the V gene TRBV7-2; no clear D. The CDR3 totals 15 residues. V lost 2 bases to trimming and J lost 2 bases, with 12 bases between them. Per the germline V gene, CDR1 is SGHTA and CDR2 is FQGNSA. The CDR3 sequence is CASSLLGRINTEAFF. CDR3 in DNA: TGTGCCAGCAGCTTACTGGGCAGGATTAACACTGAAGCTTTCTTT.

V and J are TRBV28 and TRBJ1-2; tentative D call: TRBD1 (5 bases). Trimming took 7 bases from V and 8 from J, leaving 14 bases between them. CDR3 length equals 12 residues. Germline CDR1 is MDHEN and CDR2 is SYDVKM. The CDR3 nucleotides read TGTGCCAGCAAGGAGGGGAATGTCGGCTACACCTTC. Its translation: CASKEGNVGYTF.

This clone occurred a few times. The V call is TRBV19, the J call TRBJ1-5; D might be TRBD1 (6 bases). The CDR3 sequence is 16 residues long. V lost 0 bases to trimming and J lost 7 bases, with 16 bases between them. Germline V gene data show CDR1 as LNHDA and CDR2 as SQIVND (reference sequence). CDR3 protein: CASSIEVAGVRQPQHF. The CDR3 DNA reads TGTGCCAGTAGTATAGAGGTGGCAGGGGTACGCCAGCCCCAGCATTTT.

The rearrangement joins TRBV28 to TRBJ2-3; 11 bases are shared with TRBD2. The CDR3 consists of 16 residues. Germline loops: CDR1 MDHEN, CDR2 SYDVKM. V lost 4 bases to trimming and J lost 6 bases; unmatched junction nucleotides: 9. CDR3: CASSSELAGETDTQYF. CDR3 bases: TGTGCCAGCAGTTCAGAACTAGCGGGGGAGACGGATACGCAGTATTTT.

In its sample, this clone was seen once. The junction differs from germline at one of its ends, possibly a read error. The sample carries other DNA sequences with the same CDR3. The genes are TRBV7-7 and TRBJ2-3; D is perhaps TRBD2 (6 bases). Germline V CDR1 and CDR2: SSHAT, FNYEAQ (reference sequence). The CDR3 covers 13 residues. The CDR3 spells CASSLAEADTQYF. The CDR3 nucleotides are TGTGCTAGCAGCTTAGCGGAGGCAGATACGCAGTATTTT.

This chain links TRBV11-2 with TRBJ2-5; TRBD2 agrees at 10 bases. The V and J ends lost 6 bases and 4 bases, in that order; junction bases with no gene match: 8. CDR3 size: 15 residues. Germline values: CDR1 SGHAT, CDR2 FQNNGV. The CDR3 reads CASSWAGLATETQYF. CDR3 nucleotide sequence: TGTGCCAGCAGTTGGGCGGGACTAGCGACAGAGACCCAGTACTTC. The full variable domain, rest sourced from reference TRBV11-2 and TRBJ2-5, is EAGVAQSPRYKIIEKRQSVAFWCNPISGHATLYWYQQILGQGPKLLIQFQNNGVVDDSQLPKDRFSAERLKGVDSTLKIQPAKLEDSAVYLCASSWAGLATETQYFGPGTRLLVL.

The chain links TRBV7-9 to TRBJ1-1, with D unresolved. The CDR3 loop spans 13 amino acids. Trimming took 1 base from V and 7 from J, leaving 10 bases between them. The germline V gene has CDR1 SEHNR and CDR2 FQNEAQ (reference sequence). CDR3 loop: CASSLGGSIEAFF. DNA for the CDR3: TGTGCCAGCAGCTTAGGAGGTAGTATTGAAGCTTTCTTT.

This chain uses TRBV15 with TRBJ1-5, with 7 bases that match TRBD1. CDR1 is LNHNV and CDR2 is YYDKDF in the germline V gene (reference sequence). The CDR3 loop spans 15 amino acids. Losses at the gene ends were 5 bases for V and 2 bases for J; bases not matched to a gene: 6. CDR3: CATSSPTGGNQPQHF. CDR3 nucleotide sequence: TGTGCCACCAGCTCCCCCACAGGGGGCAATCAGCCCCAGCATTTT.

The chain uses TRBV24-1 and TRBJ2-5; 7 bases are shared with TRBD1. Trimming at V came to 5 bases and at J to 0 bases, leaving 5 bases not matched to a gene. Germline-derived CDR1 and CDR2 are KGHDR and SFDVKD. This CDR3 comprises 15 residues. As DNA, the CDR3 is TGTGCCACCAGTGCCCAAACAGGGGACCAAGAGACCCAGTACTTC. Residues: CATSAQTGDQETQYF.

V usage is TRBV3-1 (or the pseudogene TRBV3-2) and J usage is TRBJ2-6, with D perhaps TRBD2 (6 bases). Germline values: CDR1 LGHDT, CDR2 YNNKEL (reference sequence). With 4 bases removed from V and 2 bases from J, the gap between germline ends came to 12 bases. The CDR3 runs 16 residues. This chain's CDR3 is CASSPLAQPGANVLTF. CDR3 DNA sequence: TGTGCCAGCAGCCCCCTAGCGCAGCCTGGGGCCAACGTCCTGACTTTC.

The rearrangement links TRBV4-3 to TRBJ2-1, with D possibly being TRBD1 (6 bases). The CDR3 covers 15 residues. The V and J ends lost 2 bases and 5 bases respectively, with 13 bases between them. CDR1 is LGHNA and CDR2 is YSLEER in the germline V gene. The CDR3 nucleotides read TGCGCCAGCAGCCAACTAGGGGGACCGGACAATGAGCAGTTCTTC. Translating gives CASSQLGGPDNEQFF.

This clone has a handful of counts. CDR3 coding DNA: TGTGCCAGTAGTGTTAGGACAGGGGGAAGCTCCTACAATGAGCAGTTCTTC. It specifies CASSVRTGGSSYNEQFF. This sequence joins TRBV19 and TRBJ2-1, with 10 bases matching TRBD1. The CDR3 covers 17 residues. Germline CDR1 LNHDA, CDR2 SQIVND (reference sequence). After removal of 5 bases from V and 0 bases from J, the junction contained 7 bases not matched to a gene.

V gene TRBV6-5 combines with J gene TRBJ1-3; possible D gene TRBD1, 5 bases. With 6 bases removed from V and 7 bases from J, the gap between germline ends came to 7 bases. This CDR3 has 11 residues. CDR1 is MNHEY and CDR2 is SVGAGI in the germline V gene. CDR3 DNA: TGTGCCAGCAGGGAGGGGAACACCATATATTTT. It encodes CASREGNTIYF.

The chain combines TRBV30 with TRBJ1-1; D not certain. The CDR3 consists of 13 residues. V dropped 3 bases and J dropped 3 bases, with 11 bases sitting between them. Germline V gene sequence: CDR1 GTSNPN, CDR2 SVGIG (reference sequence). The CDR3 coding sequence is TGTGCCTGGAGAGCTACAGTACACACTGAAGCTTTCTTT. Amino acids: CAWRATVHTEAFF.

CDR3 nucleotides: TGTGCCAGCAGTTTGGTCGCGGCGCGGGAAGAGCAGCCCCAGCATTTT. Translation: CASSLVAAREEQPQHF. The rearrangement joins TRBV28 to TRBJ1-5; the D is unclear. The germline gives CDR1 MDHEN, CDR2 SYDVKM. V gave up 3 bases and J gave up 7 bases, with 19 bases separating them. The CDR3 covers 16 residues.

The J gene is TRBJ2-2, the V gene TRBV11-3, with 13 bases aligning to TRBD2. J gave up 1 base and V 5 bases, and 4 bases lay outside the gene matches. The CDR3 consists of 17 residues. Germline V lookup: CDR1 SGHNT, CDR2 YENEEA. The CDR3 protein is CASSTGTSGKNTGELFF. CDR3 sequence (DNA): TGTGCCAGCAGCACCGGGACTAGCGGGAAGAACACCGGGGAGCTGTTTTTT. Full variable domain (missing parts from reference TRBV11-3 and TRBJ2-2): EAGVVQSPRYKIIEKKQPVAFWCNPISGHNTLYWYLQNLGQGPELLIRYENEEAVDDSQLPKDRFSAERLKGVDSTLKIQPAELGDSAVYLCASSTGTSGKNTGELFFGEGSRLTVL.

This chain links TRBV11-2 with TRBJ2-7, with D possibly being TRBD1 (5 bases). This CDR3 region has 13 residues. Trimming cost V 4 bases and J 0 bases, with 7 bases left between them. Germline V CDR1 and CDR2: SGHAT, FQNNGV. The CDR3 loop is CASSSGASYEQYF. DNA of the CDR3: TGTGCCAGCAGCTCTGGGGCCTCCTACGAGCAGTACTTC.

The chain carries TRBV7-3 and TRBJ1-3, with TRBD1 matching 8 bases. Germline CDR1 SGHTA, CDR2 FQGTGA. The CDR3 consists of 15 residues. The V and J ends lost 1 base and 7 bases, in that order; junction bases with no gene match: 6. CDR3 sequence reads: CASSLRGQAGNTIYF. Here the CDR3 DNA reads TGTGCCAGCAGCTTAAGGGGACAGGCAGGGAACACCATATATTTT.